This T cell receptor (beta chain) was observed in a study of a mutant IDH1 vaccine in newly diagnosed glioma. The germline V gene encodes CDR1 SGHAT and CDR2 FQDESV (reference sequence). V was cut by 3 bases and J by 5 bases, with 7 bases left in between. The CDR3 has 12 amino acids. As to time point: baseline, week 1 (first vaccination visit). As for treatment: pre-vaccination baseline after standard-of-care therapy. Method: immunoSEQ multiplex PCR; TCRdb's copy keeps in-frame clones and lacks some. The table lists 59,000 or so clones, more than 85% of them singletons. This chain links TRBV11-1 with TRBJ1-1, with unresolved D. The sequence was collected from a man aged 45-65 years with glioma. The specimen comprised PBMCs, sampled from a glioma patient treated with radiotherapy, temozolomide or both. CDR3 amino acids: CASSLSETEAFF. The CDR3 nucleotides read TGTGCCAGCAGCTTGTCCGAGACTGAAGCTTTCTTT.